The present TCR beta chain was sequenced within a study of shared clonotypes between healthy human individuals. The table lists this clone with a count of one. The CDR3 loop spans 14 amino acids. V shed 7 bases, J shed 6 bases, and the junction held 8 bases outside the gene matches. Germline V gene data show CDR1 as SNHLY and CDR2 as FYNNEI. Unsorted PBMC DNA sequencing spanned ten immunoSEQ deep assay plates. In the authors' methods: Junction-only sequences produced by ImmunoSEQ had no quality scores, so filtering differed. TCRdb keeps only in-frame clones here, not all; method: immunoSEQ multiplex PCR. V and J calls and clone size are as listed in that table; D and trimming were resolved from the DNA. The sample has about 470,000 clones, 70% to 80% seen once. Donors were healthy HIV-negative adults without recent acute infections or vaccinations.

The chain has TRBV2 and TRBJ1-4; 7 bases match TRBD1. The source material was PBMCs. The sequence was obtained from a woman aged 40 to 55 in good health. Some clones in this sample may be carry-over from other donors' samples. In DNA form, the CDR3 reads TGTGCCAGCAATTCCCGACAGGGCTATGAAAAACTGTTTTTT. Translated, it gives CASNSRQGYEKLFF.